This TCR beta chain was observed in a study of PD-L1 blockade in urothelial cancer. The table came from immunoSEQ multiplex PCR; TCRdb's copy has only in-frame clones and leaves some out. The sample includes about 110,000 clones, roughly 90% seen only once; the top ten take less than 4.5%. V was pared by 1 base and J by 2 bases, with 11 bases between. Per germline, CDR1 LNHDA and CDR2 SQIVND (reference sequence). The CDR3 runs to 15 residues. Time point given: peripheral blood 6 weeks after treatment start. The specimen comprised PBMCs, sampled around atezolizumab (anti-PD-L1) treatment. This TCR derives from a man aged 60-69 years with urothelial cancer. J is TRBJ1-1 and V is TRBV19; D uncertain. The CDR3 region has the DNA TGTGCCAGTAGTATAGGCGCAGGTTCTAACACTGAAGCTTTCTTT. This gives the protein CASSIGAGSNTEAFF. The whole variable domain, remainder taken from reference TRBV19 and TRBJ1-1, is DGGITQSPKYLFRKEGQNVTLSCEQNLNHDAMYWYRQDPGQGLRLIYYSQIVNDFQKGDIAEGYSVSREKKESFPLTVTSAQKNPTAFYLCASSIGAGSNTEAFFGQGTRLTVV.